The present T cell receptor (beta chain) was sequenced within a study of cytomegalovirus exposure and HLA in healthy donors. Produced via immunoSEQ multiplex PCR; TCRdb's table is partial and in-frame only. The sample holds around 130,000 clones, nearly 90% seen once. This CDR3 has 18 residues. The V segment lost 4 bases and the J segment 3 bases; nucleotides outside the gene matches: 17. This chain links TRBV23-1 with TRBJ1-2; 7 bases fit TRBD1. TRBV23-1 is flagged as an ORF with uncertain function. The sequenced material came from PBMCs. The sequence came from a man between 25 and 39 years old in good health and CMV-seronegative. Written as DNA, the CDR3 is TGCGCCAGCAGTCCCACCTTGACTGTTCGGACAGGCGACTATGGCTACACCTTC. Protein: CASSPTLTVRTGDYGYTF.